This T cell receptor beta chain came from a study of cytomegalovirus exposure and HLA in healthy donors. Study observations and caveats: Indistinguishable V segments, including TRBV6-2 and TRBV6-3, were excluded. Later analysis identified several of the most significant clusters that appeared linked to common viral pathogens. The listing of roughly 160 TCR beta chains classed them as cytomegalovirus-associated.

This clone is a singleton in its sample. Its specificity is unknown. The V segment lost 6 bases and the J segment 1 base; nucleotides outside the gene matches: 5. CDR3 length: 17 residues. Germline CDR1 KGHSH, CDR2 LQKENI. The study ran its PCR with 60 Vbeta and 13 Jbeta primers. Per the original data handling: An analysis that came later counted some 80 million unique TCR beta chains, around 12 million shared. This table comes from immunoSEQ multiplex PCR, and its TCRdb copy is limited to in-frame clones, with some not included. The DNA was the basis for D and trimming; V, J and clone size are from that table. Of approximately 190,000 clones detected, 82% appear once; the ten largest clones hold about 0.84%.

The source material was PBMCs. This sequence was found in a woman younger than 30 in good health and CMV-seronegative. The V and J genes are TRBV18 and TRBJ2-6, with 11 bases fitting TRBD2. The CDR3 DNA follows: TGTGCCAGCTCCTCCACTAGCGGGAGATCTGGGGCCAACGTCCTGACTTTC. Its protein is CASSSTSGRSGANVLTF.